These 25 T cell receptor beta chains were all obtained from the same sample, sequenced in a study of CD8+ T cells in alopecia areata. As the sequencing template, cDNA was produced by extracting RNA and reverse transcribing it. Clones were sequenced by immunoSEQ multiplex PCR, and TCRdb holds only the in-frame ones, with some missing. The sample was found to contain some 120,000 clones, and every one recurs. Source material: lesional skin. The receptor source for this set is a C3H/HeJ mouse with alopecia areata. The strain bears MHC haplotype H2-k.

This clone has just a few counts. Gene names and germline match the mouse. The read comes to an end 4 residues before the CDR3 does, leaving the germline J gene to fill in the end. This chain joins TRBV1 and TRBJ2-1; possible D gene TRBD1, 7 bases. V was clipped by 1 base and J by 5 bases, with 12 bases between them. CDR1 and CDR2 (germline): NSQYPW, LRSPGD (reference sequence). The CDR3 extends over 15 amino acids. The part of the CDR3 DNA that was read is TGCACCTGCAGTGCAGTAGGGGGCTGGGATGCT. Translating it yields CTCSAVGGWDA. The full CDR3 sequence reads CTCSAVGGWDAEQFF.

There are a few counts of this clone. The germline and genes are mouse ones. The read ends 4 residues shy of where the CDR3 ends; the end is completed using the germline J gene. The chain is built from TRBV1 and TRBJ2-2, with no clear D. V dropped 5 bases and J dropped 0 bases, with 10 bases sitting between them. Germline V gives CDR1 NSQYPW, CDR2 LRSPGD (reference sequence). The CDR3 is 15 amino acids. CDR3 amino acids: CTCSSYSSNTGQLYF. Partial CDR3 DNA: TGCACCTGCAGTTCCTACAGTTCAAACACCGGG.

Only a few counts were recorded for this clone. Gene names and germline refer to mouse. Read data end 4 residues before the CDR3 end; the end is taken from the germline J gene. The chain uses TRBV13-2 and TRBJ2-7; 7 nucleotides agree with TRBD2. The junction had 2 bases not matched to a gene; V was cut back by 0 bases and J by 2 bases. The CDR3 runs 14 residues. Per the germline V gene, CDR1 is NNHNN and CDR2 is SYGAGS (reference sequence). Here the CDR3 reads CASGDVTGAYEQYF. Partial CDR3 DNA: TGTGCCAGCGGTGATGTAACTGGGGCCTAT.

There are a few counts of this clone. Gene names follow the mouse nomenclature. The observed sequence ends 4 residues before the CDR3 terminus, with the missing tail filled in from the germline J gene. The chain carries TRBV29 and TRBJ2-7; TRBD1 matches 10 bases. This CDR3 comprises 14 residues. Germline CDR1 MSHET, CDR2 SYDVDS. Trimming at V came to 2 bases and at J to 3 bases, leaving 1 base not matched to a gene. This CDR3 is CASSLGDRGYEQYF. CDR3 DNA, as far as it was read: TGTGCTAGCAGTTTAGGGGACAGGGGCTAT.

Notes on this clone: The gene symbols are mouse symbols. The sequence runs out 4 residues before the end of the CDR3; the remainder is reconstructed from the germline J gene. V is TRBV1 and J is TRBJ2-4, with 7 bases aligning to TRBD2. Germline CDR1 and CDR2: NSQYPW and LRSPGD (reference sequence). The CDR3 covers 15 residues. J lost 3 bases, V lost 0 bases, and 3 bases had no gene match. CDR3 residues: CTCSADGGEQNTLYF. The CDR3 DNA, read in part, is TGCACCTGCAGTGCAGACGGGGGGGAGCAAAAC. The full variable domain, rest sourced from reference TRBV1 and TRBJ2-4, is VTLLEQNPRWRLVPRGQAVNLRCILKNSQYPWMSWYQQDLQKQLQWLFTLRSPGDKEVKSLPGADYLATRVTDTELRLQVANMSQGRTLYCTCSADGGEQNTLYFGAGTRLSVL.

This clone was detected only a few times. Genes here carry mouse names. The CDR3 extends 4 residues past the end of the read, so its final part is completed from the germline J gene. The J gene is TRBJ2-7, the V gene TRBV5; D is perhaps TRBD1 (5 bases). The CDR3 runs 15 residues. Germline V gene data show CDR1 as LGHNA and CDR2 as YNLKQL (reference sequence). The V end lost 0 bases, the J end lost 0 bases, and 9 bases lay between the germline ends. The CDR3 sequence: CASSQDEGSSYEQYF. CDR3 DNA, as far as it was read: TGTGCCAGCAGCCAAGATGAGGGGAGCTCCTAT.

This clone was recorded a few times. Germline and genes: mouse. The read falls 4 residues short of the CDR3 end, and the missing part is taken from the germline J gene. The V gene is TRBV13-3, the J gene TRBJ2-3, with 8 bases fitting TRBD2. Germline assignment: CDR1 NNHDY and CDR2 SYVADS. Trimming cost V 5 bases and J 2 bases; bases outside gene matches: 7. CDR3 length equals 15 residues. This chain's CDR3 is CASRGGGLDAETLYF. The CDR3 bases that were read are TGTGCCAGCAGAGGGGGGGGGCTGGATGCAGAA.

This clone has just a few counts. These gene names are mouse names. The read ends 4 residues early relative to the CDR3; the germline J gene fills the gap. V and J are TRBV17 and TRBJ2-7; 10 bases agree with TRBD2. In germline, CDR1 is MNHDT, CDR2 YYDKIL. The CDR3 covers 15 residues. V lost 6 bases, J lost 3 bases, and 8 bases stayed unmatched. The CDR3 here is CASSSPGLGNYEQYF. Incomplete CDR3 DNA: TGTGCTAGCAGCTCTCCGGGACTGGGGAACTAT. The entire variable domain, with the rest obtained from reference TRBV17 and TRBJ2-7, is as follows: DTTVKQNPRYKLARVGKPVNLICSQTMNHDTMYWYQKKPNQAPKLLLFYYDKILNREADTFEKFQSSRPNNSFCSLYIGSAGLEYSAMYLCASSSPGLGNYEQYFGPGTRLTVL.

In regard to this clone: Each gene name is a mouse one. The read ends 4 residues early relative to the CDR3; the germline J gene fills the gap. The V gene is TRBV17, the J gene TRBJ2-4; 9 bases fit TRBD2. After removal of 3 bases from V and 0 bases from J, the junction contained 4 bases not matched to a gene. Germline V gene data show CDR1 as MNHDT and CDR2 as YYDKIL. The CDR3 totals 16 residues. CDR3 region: CASSRGLGTSQNTLYF. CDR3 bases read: TGTGCTAGCAGTAGGGGACTGGGCACTAGTCAAAAC.

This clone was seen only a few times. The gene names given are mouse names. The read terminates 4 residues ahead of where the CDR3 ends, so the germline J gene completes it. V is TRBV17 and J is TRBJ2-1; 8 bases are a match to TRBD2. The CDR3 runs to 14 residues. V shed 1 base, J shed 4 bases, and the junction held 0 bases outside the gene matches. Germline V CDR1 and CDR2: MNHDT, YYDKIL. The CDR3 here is CASSRGTGYAEQFF. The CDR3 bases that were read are TGTGCTAGCAGTAGAGGGACTGGGTATGCT. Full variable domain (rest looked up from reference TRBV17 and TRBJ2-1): DTTVKQNPRYKLARVGKPVNLICSQTMNHDTMYWYQKKPNQAPKLLLFYYDKILNREADTFEKFQSSRPNNSFCSLYIGSAGLEYSAMYLCASSRGTGYAEQFFGPGTRLTVL.

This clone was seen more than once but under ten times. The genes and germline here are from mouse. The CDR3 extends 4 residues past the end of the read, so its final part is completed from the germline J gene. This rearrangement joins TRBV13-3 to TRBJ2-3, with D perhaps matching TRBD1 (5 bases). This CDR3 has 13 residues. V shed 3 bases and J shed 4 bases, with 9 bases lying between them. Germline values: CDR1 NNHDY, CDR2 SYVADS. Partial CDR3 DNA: TGTGCCAGCAGTGGAGCAGGGTCAGAA. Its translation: CASSGAGSE. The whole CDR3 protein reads CASSGAGSETLYF.

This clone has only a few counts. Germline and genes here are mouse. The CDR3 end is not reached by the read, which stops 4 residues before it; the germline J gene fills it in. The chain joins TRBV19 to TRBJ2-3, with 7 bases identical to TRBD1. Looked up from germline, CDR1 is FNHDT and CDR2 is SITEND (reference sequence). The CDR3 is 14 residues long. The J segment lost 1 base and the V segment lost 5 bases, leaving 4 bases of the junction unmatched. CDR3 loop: CASSQTGGAETLYF. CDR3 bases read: TGTGCCAGCAGCCAAACAGGGGGTGCAGAA.

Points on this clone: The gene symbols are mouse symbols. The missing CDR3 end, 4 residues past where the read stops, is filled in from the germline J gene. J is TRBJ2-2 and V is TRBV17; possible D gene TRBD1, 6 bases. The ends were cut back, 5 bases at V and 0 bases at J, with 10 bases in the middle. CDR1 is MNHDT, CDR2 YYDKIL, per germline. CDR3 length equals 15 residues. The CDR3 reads CASSRDNANTGQLYF. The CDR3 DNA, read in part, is TGTGCTAGCAGTCGGGACAATGCAAACACCGGG.

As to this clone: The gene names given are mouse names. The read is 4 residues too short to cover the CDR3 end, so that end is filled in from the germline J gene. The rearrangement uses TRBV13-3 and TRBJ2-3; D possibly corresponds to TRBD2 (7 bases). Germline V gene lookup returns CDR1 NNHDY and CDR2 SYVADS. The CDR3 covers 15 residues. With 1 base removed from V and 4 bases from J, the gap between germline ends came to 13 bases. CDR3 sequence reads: CASSDLMGGSETLYF. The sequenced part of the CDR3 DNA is TGTGCCAGCAGTGATTTGATGGGGGGCTCAGAA.

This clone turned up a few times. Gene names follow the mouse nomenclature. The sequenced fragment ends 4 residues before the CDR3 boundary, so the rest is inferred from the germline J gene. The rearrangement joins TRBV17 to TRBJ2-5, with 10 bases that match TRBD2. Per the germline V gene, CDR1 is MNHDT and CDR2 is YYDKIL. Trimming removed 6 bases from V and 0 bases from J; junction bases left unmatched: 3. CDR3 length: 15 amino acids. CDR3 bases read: TGTGCTAGCAGCCGGACTGGGGGTAACCAAGAC. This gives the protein CASSRTGGNQD. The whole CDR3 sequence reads CASSRTGGNQDTQYF.

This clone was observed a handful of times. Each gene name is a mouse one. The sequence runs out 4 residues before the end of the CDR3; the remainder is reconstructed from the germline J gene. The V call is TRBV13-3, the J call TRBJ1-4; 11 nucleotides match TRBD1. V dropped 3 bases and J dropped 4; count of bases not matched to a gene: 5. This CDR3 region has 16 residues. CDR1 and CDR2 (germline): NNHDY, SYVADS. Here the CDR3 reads CASSGTGGKNNERLFF. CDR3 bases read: TGTGCCAGCAGTGGGACAGGGGGCAAGAACAACGAA.

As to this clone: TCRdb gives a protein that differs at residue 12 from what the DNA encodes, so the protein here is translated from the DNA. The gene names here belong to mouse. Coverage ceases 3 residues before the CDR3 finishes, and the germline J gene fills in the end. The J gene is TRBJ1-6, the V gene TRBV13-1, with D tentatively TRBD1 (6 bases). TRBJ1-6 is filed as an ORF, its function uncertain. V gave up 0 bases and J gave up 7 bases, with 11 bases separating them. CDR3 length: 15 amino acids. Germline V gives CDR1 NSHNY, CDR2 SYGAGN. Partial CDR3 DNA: TGTGCCAGCAGTGATGGGCAGGGGTGGAATTCGCCC. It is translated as CASSDGQGWNSP. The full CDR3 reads CASSDGQGWNSPLYF.

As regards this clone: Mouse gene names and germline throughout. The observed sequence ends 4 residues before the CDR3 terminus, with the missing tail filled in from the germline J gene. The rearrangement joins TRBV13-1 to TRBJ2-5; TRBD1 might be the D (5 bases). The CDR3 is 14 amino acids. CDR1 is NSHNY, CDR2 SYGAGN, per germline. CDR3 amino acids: CASSDQGRQDTQYF. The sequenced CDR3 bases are TGTGCCAGCAGTGATCAAGGCAGACAGGAC.

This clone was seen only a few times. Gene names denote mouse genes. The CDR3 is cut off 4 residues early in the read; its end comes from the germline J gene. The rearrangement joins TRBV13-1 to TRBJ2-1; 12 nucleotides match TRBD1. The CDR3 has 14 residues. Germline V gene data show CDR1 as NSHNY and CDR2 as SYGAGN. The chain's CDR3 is CASSEGDRGPEQFF. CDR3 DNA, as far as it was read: TGTGCCAGCAGTGAGGGGGACAGGGGGCCT.

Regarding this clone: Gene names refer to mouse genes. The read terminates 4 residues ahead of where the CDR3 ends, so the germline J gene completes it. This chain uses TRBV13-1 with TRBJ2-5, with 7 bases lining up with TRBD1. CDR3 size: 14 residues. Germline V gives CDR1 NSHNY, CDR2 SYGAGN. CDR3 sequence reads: CASSDDDREDTQYF. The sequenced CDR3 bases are TGTGCCAGCAGTGATGATGACAGGGAGGAC.

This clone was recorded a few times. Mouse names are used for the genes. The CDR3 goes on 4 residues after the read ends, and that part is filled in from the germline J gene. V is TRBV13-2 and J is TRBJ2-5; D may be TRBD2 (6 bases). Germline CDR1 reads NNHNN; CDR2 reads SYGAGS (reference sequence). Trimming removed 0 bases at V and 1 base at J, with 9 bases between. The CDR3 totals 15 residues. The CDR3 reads CASGDAGAHQDTQYF. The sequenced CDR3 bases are TGTGCCAGCGGTGATGCTGGGGCCCACCAAGAC.

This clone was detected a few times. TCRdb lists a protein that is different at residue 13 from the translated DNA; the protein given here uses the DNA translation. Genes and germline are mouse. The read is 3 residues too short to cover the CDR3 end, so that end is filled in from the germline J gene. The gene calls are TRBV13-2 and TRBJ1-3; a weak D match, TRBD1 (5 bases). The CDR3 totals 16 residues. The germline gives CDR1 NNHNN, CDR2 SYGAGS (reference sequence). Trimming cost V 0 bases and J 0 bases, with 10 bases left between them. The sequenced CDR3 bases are TGTGCCAGCGGTGATGGGACAAAACCTTCTGGAAATACG. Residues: CASGDGTKPSGNT. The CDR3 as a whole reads CASGDGTKPSGNTLYF.

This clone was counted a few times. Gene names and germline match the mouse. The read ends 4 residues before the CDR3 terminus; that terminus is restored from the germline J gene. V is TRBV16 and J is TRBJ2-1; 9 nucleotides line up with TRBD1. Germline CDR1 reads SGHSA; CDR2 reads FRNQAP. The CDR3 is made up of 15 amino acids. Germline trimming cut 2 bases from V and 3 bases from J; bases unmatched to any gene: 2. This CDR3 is CASSLTDRGYAEQFF. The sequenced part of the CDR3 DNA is TGTGCAAGCAGCTTAACGGACAGGGGCTATGCT. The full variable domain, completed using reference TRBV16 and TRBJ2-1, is NAGVIQTPRHKVTGKGQEATLWCEPISGHSAVFWYRQTIVQGLEFLTYFRNQAPIDDSGMPKERFSAQMPNQSHSTLKIQSTQPQDSAVYLCASSLTDRGYAEQFFGPGTRLTVL.

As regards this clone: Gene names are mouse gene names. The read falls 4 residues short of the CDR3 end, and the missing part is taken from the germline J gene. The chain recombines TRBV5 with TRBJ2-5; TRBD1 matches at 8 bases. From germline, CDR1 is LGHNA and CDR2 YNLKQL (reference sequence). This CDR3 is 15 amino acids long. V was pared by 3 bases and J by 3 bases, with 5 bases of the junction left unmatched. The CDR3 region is CASSHTQGAQDTQYF. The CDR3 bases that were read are TGTGCCAGCAGCCATACTCAGGGGGCGCAAGAC.

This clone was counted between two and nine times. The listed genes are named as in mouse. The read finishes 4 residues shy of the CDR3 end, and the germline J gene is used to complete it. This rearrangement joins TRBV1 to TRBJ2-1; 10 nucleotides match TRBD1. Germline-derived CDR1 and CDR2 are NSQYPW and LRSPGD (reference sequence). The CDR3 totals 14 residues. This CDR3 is CTCSEGQGLAEQFF. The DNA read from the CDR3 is TGCACCTGCAGTGAGGGACAGGGGCTAGCT.